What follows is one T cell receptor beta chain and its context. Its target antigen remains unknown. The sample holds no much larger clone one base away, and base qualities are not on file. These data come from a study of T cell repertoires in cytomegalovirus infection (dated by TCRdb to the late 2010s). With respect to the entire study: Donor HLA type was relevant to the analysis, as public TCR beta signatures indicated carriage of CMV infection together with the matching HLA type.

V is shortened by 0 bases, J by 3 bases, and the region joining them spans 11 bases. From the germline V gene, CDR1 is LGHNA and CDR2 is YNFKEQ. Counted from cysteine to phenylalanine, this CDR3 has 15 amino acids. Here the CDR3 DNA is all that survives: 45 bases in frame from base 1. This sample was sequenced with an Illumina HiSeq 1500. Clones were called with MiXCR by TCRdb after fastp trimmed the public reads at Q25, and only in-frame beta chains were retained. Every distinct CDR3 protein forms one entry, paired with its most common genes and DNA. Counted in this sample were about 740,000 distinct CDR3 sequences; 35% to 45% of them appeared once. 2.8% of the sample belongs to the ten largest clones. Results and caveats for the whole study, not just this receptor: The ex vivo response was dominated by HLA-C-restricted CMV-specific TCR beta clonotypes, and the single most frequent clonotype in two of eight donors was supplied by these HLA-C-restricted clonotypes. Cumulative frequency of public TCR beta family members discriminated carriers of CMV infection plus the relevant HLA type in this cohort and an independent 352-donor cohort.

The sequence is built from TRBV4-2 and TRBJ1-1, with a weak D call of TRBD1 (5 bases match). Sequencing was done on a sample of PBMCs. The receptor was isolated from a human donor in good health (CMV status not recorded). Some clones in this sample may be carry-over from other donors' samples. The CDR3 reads CASSQEPRGDTEAFF. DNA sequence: TGTGCCAGCAGCCAAGAACCAAGGGGAGACACTGAAGCTTTCTTT.